This T cell receptor beta chain is from a study of cytomegalovirus exposure and HLA in healthy donors. The donors comprised healthy bone marrow donors. Primers: 60 Vbeta forward and 13 Jbeta reverse. Sequenced by immunoSEQ multiplex PCR; TCRdb stores in-frame clones only, minus some. The sample lists over 100,000 clones; about 70% were seen once. Germline V gene data show CDR1 as MNHNY and CDR2 as SVGAGI (reference sequence). Trimming cost V 3 bases and J 5 bases, with 5 bases left between them. This CDR3 spans 11 amino acids. This clone was seen once. The chain combines TRBV6-6 with TRBJ2-7, with D hard to call. The specimen was PBMCs. This clonotype was sampled from a woman in her twenties or thirties in good health and CMV-seronegative. Written as DNA, the CDR3 is TGTGCCAGCAGTTATAGTAACGAGCAGTACTTC. Protein product: CASSYSNEQYF.